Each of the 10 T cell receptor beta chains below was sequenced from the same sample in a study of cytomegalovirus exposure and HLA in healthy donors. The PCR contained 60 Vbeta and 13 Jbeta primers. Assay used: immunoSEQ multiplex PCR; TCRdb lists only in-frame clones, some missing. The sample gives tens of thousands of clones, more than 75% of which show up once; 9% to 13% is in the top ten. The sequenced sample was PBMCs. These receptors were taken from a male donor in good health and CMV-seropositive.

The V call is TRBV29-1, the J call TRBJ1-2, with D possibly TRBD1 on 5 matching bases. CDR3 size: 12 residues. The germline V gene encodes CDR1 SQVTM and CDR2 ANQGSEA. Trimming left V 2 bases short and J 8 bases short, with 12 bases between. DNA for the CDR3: TGCAGCGTTGAAACAAGGGGTCGCGGCTACACCTTC. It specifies CSVETRGRGYTF.

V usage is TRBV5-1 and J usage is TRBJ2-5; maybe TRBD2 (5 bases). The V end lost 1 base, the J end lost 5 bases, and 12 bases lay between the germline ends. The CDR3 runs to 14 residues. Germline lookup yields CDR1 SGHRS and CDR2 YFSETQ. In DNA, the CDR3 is TGCGCCAGCAGCTTGCACTGGGGAGTGGAGACCCAGTACTTC. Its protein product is CASSLHWGVETQYF. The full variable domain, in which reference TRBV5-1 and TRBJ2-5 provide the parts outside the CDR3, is KAGVTQTPRYLIKTRGQQVTLSCSPISGHRSVSWYQQTPGQGLQFLFEYFSETQRNKGNFPGRFSGRQFSNSRSEMNVSTLELGDSALYLCASSLHWGVETQYFGPGTRLLVL.

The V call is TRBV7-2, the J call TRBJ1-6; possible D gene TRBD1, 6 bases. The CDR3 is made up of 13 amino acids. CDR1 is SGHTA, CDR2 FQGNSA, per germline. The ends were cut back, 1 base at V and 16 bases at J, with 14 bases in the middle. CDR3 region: CASSLDRATRLHF. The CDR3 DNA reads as TGTGCCAGCAGCTTAGACAGGGCGACAAGGCTCCACTTT.

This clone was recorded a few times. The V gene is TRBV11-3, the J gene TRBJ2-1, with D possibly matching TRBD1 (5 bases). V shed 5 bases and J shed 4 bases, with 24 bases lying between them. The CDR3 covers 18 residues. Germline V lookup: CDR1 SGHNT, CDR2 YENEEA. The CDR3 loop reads CASSPGSGVKVRYNEQFF. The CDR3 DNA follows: TGTGCCAGCAGCCCAGGGTCTGGGGTTAAAGTTCGGTACAATGAGCAGTTCTTC.

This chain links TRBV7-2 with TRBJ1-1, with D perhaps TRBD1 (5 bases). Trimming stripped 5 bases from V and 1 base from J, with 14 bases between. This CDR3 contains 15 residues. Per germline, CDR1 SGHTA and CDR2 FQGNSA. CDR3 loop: CASSPEGSGNTEAFF. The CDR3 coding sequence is TGTGCCAGCAGCCCGGAGGGGTCTGGGAACACTGAAGCTTTCTTT.

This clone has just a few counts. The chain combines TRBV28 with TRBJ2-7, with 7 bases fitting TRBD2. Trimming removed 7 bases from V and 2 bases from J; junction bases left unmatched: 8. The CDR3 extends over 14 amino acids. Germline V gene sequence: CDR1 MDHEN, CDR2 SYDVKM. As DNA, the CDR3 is TGTGCCAGCAACAGACCGGGGGGTACCTACGAGCAGTACTTC. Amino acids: CASNRPGGTYEQYF.

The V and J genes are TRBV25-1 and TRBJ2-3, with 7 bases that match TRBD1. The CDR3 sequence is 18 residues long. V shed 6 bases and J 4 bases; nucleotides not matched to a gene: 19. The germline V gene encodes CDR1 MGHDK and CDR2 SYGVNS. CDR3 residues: CASRPDQLDRAFADTQYF. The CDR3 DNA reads TGTGCCAGCAGGCCAGATCAACTAGACAGGGCGTTTGCAGATACGCAGTATTTT.

The CDR3 nucleotides are TGTGCCAGCAGTTCCCGGACAGGAACCTACGAGCAGTACTTC. The encoded protein is CASSSRTGTYEQYF. The chain uses TRBV28 and TRBJ2-5; TRBD1 matches 7 bases. The J call may be in error: the DNA end matches TRBJ2-7 better. The CDR3 is 14 residues long. Germline V gives CDR1 MDHEN, CDR2 SYDVKM.

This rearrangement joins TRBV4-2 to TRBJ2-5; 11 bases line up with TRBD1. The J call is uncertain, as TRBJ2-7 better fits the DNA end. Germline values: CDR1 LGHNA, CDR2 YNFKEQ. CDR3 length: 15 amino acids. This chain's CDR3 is CASSPRTGGHYEQYF. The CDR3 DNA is TGTGCCAGCAGCCCCCGGACAGGGGGCCACTACGAGCAGTACTTC.

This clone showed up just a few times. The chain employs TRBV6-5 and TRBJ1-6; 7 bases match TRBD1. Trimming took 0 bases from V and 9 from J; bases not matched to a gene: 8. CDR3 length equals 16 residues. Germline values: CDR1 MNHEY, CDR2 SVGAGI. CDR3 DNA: TGTGCCAGCAGTTACTCGTTGGACAGGACGGGTTCACCCCTCCACTTT. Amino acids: CASSYSLDRTGSPLHF.